The 21 T cell receptor beta chains below come from one sample, sequenced in a study of T-cell memory formation after mild COVID-19. One entry per CDR3 protein results from TCRdb running MiXCR on the 5' RACE reads. The sample lists about 110,000 distinct CDR3 sequences, around 12% seen once, with around 25% in the top ten. Sequenced material: PBMCs or a T cell subset sorted from them (not recorded which). Source of these receptors: an adult woman who had mild COVID-19 (a few samples of this study predate the infection). Cell type and time point are not known.

Only a few counts were recorded for this clonotype. This sequence joins TRBV7-6 and TRBJ1-2, with D hard to call. The CDR3 spans 12 residues. With 1 base removed from V and 7 bases from J, the gap between germline ends came to 7 bases. Germline CDR1 is SGHVS and CDR2 is FNYEAQ. CDR3 residues: CASSLGGVGYTF. The CDR3 DNA reads TGTGCCAGCAGCTTAGGGGGAGTTGGCTACACCTTC.

As to this clonotype: One end of the junction does not line up with germline, which may come from a read error. The chain joins TRBV12-3 or TRBV12-4 to TRBJ2-5; 8 nucleotides agree with TRBD1. The CDR3 spans 14 residues. The CDR3 bases are TGTGACAGCACTTCTGAGACAGGGGAAGAGACCCAGTACTTC. It codes for CDSTSETGEETQYF.

This clonotype was detected a few times. This chain uses TRBV29-1 with TRBJ2-3; the D is unclear. The CDR3 contains 13 residues. V shed 7 bases and J shed 0 bases, with 11 bases lying between them. Germline loops: CDR1 SQVTM, CDR2 ANQGSEA. CDR3 region: CSAAWPSTDTQYF. The CDR3 bases are TGCAGCGCAGCCTGGCCTAGCACAGATACGCAGTATTTT.

The rearrangement links TRBV5-1 to TRBJ2-5, with unresolved D. Germline loops: CDR1 SGHRS, CDR2 YFSETQ. Trimming left V 5 bases short and J 1 base short, with 15 bases between. The length of the CDR3 is 15 residues. The CDR3, as DNA: TGCGCCAGCAGACGAGTAACCACATTCCAAGAGACCCAGTACTTC. It encodes CASRRVTTFQETQYF.

This clonotype was found a few times. This chain joins TRBV5-8 and TRBJ1-1; no definite D call. V was cut by 2 bases and J by 3 bases, with 11 bases left in between. Germline V gene lookup returns CDR1 SGHTS and CDR2 YDEGEE. This CDR3 is 14 amino acids long. CDR3 sequence reads: CASSLEELDTEAFF. The CDR3 DNA is TGTGCCAGCAGCTTAGAGGAGCTGGACACTGAAGCTTTCTTT.

The chain joins TRBV5-1 to TRBJ2-5, with D possibly being TRBD1 or TRBD2 (5 bases each). The CDR3 runs to 15 residues. V gave up 3 bases and J gave up 2 bases, with 14 bases separating them. CDR1 and CDR2 from the germline V gene are SGHRS and YFSETQ. CDR3 DNA: TGCGCCAGCAGCTGGAGAGGGACGCGTCAAGAGACCCAGTACTTC. Protein product: CASSWRGTRQETQYF.

In its sample, this clonotype was seen many times. V usage is TRBV20-1 and J usage is TRBJ2-7; TRBD2 aligns across 8 bases. Germline loops: CDR1 DFQATT, CDR2 SNEGSKA (reference sequence). The J segment lost 6 bases and the V segment lost 3 bases, leaving 13 bases of the junction unmatched. The CDR3 loop spans 15 amino acids. The CDR3 spells CSARKPGLEASEQYF. CDR3 DNA: TGCAGTGCTAGGAAGCCGGGACTAGAAGCTTCCGAGCAGTACTTC.

This chain joins TRBV5-4 and TRBJ2-3, with TRBD2 identical over 9 bases. The CDR3 totals 18 residues. V lost 3 bases to trimming and J lost 4 bases; unmatched junction nucleotides: 15. CDR1 and CDR2 from the germline V gene are SGHNT and YYREEE (reference sequence). In DNA form, the CDR3 reads TGTGCCAGCAGCTCGAAGACACTGGCGGGGGGGATCGCAGATACGCAGTATTTT. Protein product: CASSSKTLAGGIADTQYF.

The V and J genes are TRBV11-2 and TRBJ2-3; 10 positions agree with TRBD1. CDR3 length equals 17 residues. After removal of 3 bases from V and 1 base from J, the junction contained 7 bases not matched to a gene. Germline V gene data show CDR1 as SGHAT and CDR2 as FQNNGV. The DNA for the CDR3 is TGTGCCAGCAGCTTCGCCTCCGGGACAGGGGGCACAGATACGCAGTATTTT. It encodes CASSFASGTGGTDTQYF.

The rearrangement joins TRBV6-5 to TRBJ2-2; D is tentatively TRBD1 or TRBD2 (5 bases each). CDR1 is MNHEY and CDR2 is SVGAGI in the germline V gene. CDR3 length: 16 residues. Trimming cost V 3 bases and J 4 bases, with 15 bases left between them. The CDR3 bases are TGTGCCAGCAGTTATTTAGCGTGGGGGATCACCGGGGAGCTGTTTTTT. This sequence encodes CASSYLAWGITGELFF.

The V and J genes are TRBV15 and TRBJ2-5; unclear D gene. The germline V and J ends were trimmed by 4 bases and 5 bases, with 20 bases remaining between them. Germline CDR1 is LNHNV and CDR2 is YYDKDF (reference sequence). This CDR3 contains 16 residues. The CDR3 bases are TGTGCCACCAGCATCATGCCTCAAGGTCCGGCGGAGACCCAGTACTTC. Amino acid sequence: CATSIMPQGPAETQYF.

This clonotype was counted ten times or more. The chain links TRBV9 to TRBJ2-5, with TRBD2 matching 12 bases. Trimming cost V 6 bases and J 2 bases; bases outside gene matches: 17. Germline loops: CDR1 SGDLS, CDR2 YYNGEE. The CDR3 is 19 amino acids. CDR3 region: CASNPTGELAGGSQETQYF. The CDR3 DNA sequence: TGTGCCAGCAACCCTACCGGGGAACTAGCGGGAGGAAGTCAAGAGACCCAGTACTTC.

This clonotype was counted many times. V and J are TRBV5-1 and TRBJ2-2, with D unclear. V lost 0 bases to trimming and J lost 3 bases, with 12 bases between them. The CDR3 runs 16 residues. CDR1 is SGHRS, CDR2 YFSETQ, per germline. The CDR3, as DNA: TGCGCCAGCAGCTTGGCCAAGGCTGTTTACACCGGGGAGCTGTTTTTT. Amino acids: CASSLAKAVYTGELFF.

This clonotype was observed at least ten times. This chain connects TRBV6-4 to TRBJ2-3; tentative D call: TRBD1 (6 bases). The germline CDR1 and CDR2 sequences are MRHNA and SNTAGT. The CDR3 length is 15 residues. Trimming removed 6 bases at V and 0 bases at J, with 13 bases between. The CDR3 spells CASSRTDSSTDTQYF. DNA of the CDR3: TGTGCCAGCAGCAGGACAGACTCTAGCACAGATACGCAGTATTTT.

This clonotype was seen ten or more times. This chain uses TRBV7-2 with TRBJ2-7; the D gene is possibly TRBD2 (6 bases). Germline values: CDR1 SGHTA, CDR2 FQGNSA. Trimming removed 3 bases at V and 5 bases at J, with 17 bases between. CDR3 length: 15 residues. This CDR3 is CASSLGVLAGDEQYF. CDR3 bases: TGTGCCAGCAGCTTGGGTGTACTAGCTGGGGACGAGCAGTACTTC.

J is TRBJ2-6 and V is TRBV7-2; 7 bases agree with TRBD1. V dropped 1 base and J dropped 4; count of bases not matched to a gene: 13. The CDR3 extends over 19 amino acids. Per germline, CDR1 SGHTA and CDR2 FQGNSA. For the CDR3, the DNA is TGTGCCAGCAGCTTAGAGGGTCCAGTAGGGGGCACGGGGGCCAACGTCCTGACTTTC. It translates to CASSLEGPVGGTGANVLTF.

This clonotype was detected a few times. The gene calls are TRBV13 and TRBJ1-5; 9 nucleotides align to TRBD1. After removal of 0 bases from V and 7 bases from J, the junction contained 4 bases not matched to a gene. This CDR3 is built from 15 residues. In germline, CDR1 is PRHDT, CDR2 FYEKMQ (reference sequence). The CDR3, as DNA: TGTGCCAGCAGCTTAGGGGGACAGGGCCAACAGCCCCAGCATTTT. It yields the protein CASSLGGQGQQPQHF.

This clonotype is medium-sized. The chain couples TRBV7-8 to TRBJ2-3, with 7 bases aligning to TRBD2. The CDR3 has 16 amino acids. Germline lookup yields CDR1 SGHVS and CDR2 FQNEAQ. Trimming cost V 2 bases and J 1 base; bases outside gene matches: 6. CDR3 residues: CASSLPGGTGTDTQYF. The CDR3, as DNA: TGTGCCAGCAGCTTACCGGGGGGAACGGGCACAGATACGCAGTATTTT.

The chain carries TRBV11-2 and TRBJ2-7; D may be TRBD2 (5 bases). Trimming shortened V by 1 base and J by 2 bases, and 15 bases separated the two germline ends. The CDR3 covers 16 residues. Looked up from germline, CDR1 is SGHAT and CDR2 is FQNNGV. In nucleotides, the CDR3 is TGTGCCAGCAGCTTAGGTCCTAGCATTAGCACCTACGAGCAGTACTTC. It yields the protein CASSLGPSISTYEQYF.

This clonotype was detected only a few times. The chain recombines TRBV20-1 with TRBJ2-1; 13 nucleotides match TRBD2. The CDR3 totals 18 residues. Germline V gene data show CDR1 as DFQATT and CDR2 as SNEGSKA (reference sequence). The junction had 8 bases not matched to a gene; V was cut back by 0 bases and J by 3 bases. CDR3 sequence (DNA): TGCAGTGCTAGAGAATGGACTAGCGGGGGTTGGGGCTACAATGAGCAGTTCTTC. Amino acid sequence: CSAREWTSGGWGYNEQFF.

This clonotype was counted at least ten times. V and J are TRBV14 and TRBJ2-2; no reliable D call. V was trimmed by 0 bases and J by 0 bases, leaving 11 bases between them. Germline V gives CDR1 SGHDN, CDR2 FVKESK. The CDR3 totals 17 residues. The CDR3 DNA sequence: TGTGCCAGCAGCCAAGATATCATGCCGGCGAACACCGGGGAGCTGTTTTTT. It yields the protein CASSQDIMPANTGELFF.